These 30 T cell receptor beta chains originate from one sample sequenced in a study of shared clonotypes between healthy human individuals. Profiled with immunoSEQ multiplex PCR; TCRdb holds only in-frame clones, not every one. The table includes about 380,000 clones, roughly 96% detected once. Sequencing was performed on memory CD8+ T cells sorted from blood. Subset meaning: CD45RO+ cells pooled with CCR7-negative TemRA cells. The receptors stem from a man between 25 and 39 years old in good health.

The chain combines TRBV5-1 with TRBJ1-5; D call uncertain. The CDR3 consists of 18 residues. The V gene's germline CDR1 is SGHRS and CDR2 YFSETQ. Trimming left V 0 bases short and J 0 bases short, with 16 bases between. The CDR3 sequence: CASSLVPAGLYSNQPQHF. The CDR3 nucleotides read TGCGCCAGCAGCTTGGTTCCAGCAGGCCTATATAGCAATCAGCCCCAGCATTTT.

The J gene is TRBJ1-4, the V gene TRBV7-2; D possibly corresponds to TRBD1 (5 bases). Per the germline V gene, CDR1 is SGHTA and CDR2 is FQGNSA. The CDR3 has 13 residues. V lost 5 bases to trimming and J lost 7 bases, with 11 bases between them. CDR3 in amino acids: CASSLNQGEKLFF. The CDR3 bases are TGTGCCAGCAGCCTAAATCAGGGTGAAAAACTGTTTTTT.

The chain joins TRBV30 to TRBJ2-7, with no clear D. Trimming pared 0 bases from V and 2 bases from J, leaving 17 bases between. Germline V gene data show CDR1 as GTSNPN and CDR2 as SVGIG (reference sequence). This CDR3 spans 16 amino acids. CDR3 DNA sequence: TGTGCCTGGAGTGTAATGACGGCGGCACGCCCCTACGAGCAGTACTTC. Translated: CAWSVMTAARPYEQYF.

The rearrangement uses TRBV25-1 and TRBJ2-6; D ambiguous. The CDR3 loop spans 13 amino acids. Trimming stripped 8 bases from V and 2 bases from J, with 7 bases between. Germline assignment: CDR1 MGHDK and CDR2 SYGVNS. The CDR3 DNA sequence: TGTGCCAGCTCACTAACTGGGGCCAACGTCCTGACTTTC. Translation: CASSLTGANVLTF. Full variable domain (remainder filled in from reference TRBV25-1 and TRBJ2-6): EADIYQTPRYLVIGTGKKITLECSQTMGHDKMYWYQQDPGMELHLIHYSYGVNSTEKGDLSSESTVSRIRTEHFPLTLESARPSHTSQYLCASSLTGANVLTFGAGSRLTVL.

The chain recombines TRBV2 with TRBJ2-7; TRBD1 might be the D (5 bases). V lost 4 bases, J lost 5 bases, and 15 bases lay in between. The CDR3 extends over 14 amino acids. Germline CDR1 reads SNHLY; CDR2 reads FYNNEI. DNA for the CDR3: TGTGCCAGCAGTGTATCACCTAGGGGCCACGAGCAGTACTTC. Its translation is CASSVSPRGHEQYF.

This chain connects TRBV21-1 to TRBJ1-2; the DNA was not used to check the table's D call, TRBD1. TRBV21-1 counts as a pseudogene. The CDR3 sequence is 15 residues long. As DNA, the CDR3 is TGTGCCAGCCCCAGTTGGGATGACAGGAACTATGGCTACACCTTC. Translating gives CASPSWDDRNYGYTF.

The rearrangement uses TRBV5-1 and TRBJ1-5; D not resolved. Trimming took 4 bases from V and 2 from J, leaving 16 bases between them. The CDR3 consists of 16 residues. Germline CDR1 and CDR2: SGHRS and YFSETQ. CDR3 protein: CASSPTPGNGNQPQHF. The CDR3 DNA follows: TGCGCCAGCAGCCCGACACCGGGCAACGGCAATCAGCCCCAGCATTTT.

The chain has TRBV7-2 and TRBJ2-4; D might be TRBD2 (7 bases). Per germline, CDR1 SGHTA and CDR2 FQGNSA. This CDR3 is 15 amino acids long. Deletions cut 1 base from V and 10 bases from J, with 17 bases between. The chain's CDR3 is CASSLEGGGLGIQYF. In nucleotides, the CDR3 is TGTGCCAGCAGCTTAGAGGGGGGAGGGCTAGGGATTCAGTACTTC.

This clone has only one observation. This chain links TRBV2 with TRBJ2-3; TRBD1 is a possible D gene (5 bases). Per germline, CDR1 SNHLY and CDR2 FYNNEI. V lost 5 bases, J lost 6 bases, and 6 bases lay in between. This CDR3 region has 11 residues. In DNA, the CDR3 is TGTGCCAGCAGTTACAGGGATACGCAGTATTTT. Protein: CASSYRDTQYF.

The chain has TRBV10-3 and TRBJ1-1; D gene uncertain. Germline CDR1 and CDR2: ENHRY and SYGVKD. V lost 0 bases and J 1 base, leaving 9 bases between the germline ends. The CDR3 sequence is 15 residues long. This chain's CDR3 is CAISESIRQNTEAFF. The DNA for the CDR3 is TGTGCCATCAGTGAGTCGATACGGCAGAACACTGAAGCTTTCTTT.

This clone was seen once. The CDR3 nucleotides are TGCAGCCCGAGGTGGTACAATGAGCAGTTCTTC. Translated, it gives CSPRWYNEQFF. This chain connects TRBV29-1 to TRBJ2-1; D gene uncertain. Germline V lookup: CDR1 SQVTM, CDR2 ANQGSEA. This CDR3 is built from 11 residues. V was clipped by 8 bases and J by 4 bases, with 9 bases between them.

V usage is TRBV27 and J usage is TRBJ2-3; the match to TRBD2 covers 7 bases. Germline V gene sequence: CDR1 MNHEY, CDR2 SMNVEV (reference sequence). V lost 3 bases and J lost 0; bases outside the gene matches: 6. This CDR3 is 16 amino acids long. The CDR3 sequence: CASSLGGVDSTDTQYF. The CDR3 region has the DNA TGTGCCAGCAGTTTGGGAGGGGTAGATAGCACAGATACGCAGTATTTT.

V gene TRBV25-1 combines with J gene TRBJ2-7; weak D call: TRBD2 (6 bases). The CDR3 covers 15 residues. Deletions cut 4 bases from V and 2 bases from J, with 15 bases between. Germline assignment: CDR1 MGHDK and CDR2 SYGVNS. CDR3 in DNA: TGTGCCAGCAGTGGCGACAGCGGGCCCGCCTACGAGCAGTACTTC. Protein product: CASSGDSGPAYEQYF.

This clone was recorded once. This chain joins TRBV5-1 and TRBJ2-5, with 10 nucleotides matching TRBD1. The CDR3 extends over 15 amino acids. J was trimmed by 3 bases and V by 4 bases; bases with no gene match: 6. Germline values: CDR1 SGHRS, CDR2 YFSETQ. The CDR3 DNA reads TGCGCCAGCAGCCCCCTTGGACAGGGGGAAGAGACCCAGTACTTC. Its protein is CASSPLGQGEETQYF.

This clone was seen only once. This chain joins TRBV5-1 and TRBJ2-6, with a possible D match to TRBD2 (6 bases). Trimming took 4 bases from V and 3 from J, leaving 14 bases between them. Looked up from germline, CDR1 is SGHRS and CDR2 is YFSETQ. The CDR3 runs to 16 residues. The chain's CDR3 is CASSGSRGNGANVLTF. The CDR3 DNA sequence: TGCGCCAGCAGCGGAAGTCGGGGGAATGGGGCCAACGTCCTGACTTTC.

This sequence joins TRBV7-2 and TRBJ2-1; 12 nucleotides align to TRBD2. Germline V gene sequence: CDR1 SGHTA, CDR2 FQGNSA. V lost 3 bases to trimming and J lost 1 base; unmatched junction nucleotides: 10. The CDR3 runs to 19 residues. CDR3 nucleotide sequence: TGTGCCAGCAGCTTCAAGACTAGCGGGAGAGGGGGATCCTACAATGAGCAGTTCTTC. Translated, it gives CASSFKTSGRGGSYNEQFF.

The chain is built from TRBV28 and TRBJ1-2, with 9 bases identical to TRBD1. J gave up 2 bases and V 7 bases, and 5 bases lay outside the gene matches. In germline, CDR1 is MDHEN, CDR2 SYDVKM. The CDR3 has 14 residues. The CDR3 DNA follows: TGTGCCAGCATACAGGGGGCGCGGAACTATGGCTACACCTTC. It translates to CASIQGARNYGYTF.

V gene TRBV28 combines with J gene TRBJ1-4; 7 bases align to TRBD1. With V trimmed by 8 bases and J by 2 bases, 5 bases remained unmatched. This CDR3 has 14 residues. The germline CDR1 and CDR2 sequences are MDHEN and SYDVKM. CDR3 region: CASEGAGTNEKLFF. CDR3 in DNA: TGTGCCAGCGAGGGGGCTGGCACTAATGAAAAACTGTTTTTT.

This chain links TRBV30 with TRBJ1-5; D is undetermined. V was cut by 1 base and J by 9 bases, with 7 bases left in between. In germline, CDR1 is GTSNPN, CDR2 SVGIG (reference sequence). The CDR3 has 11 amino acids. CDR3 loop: CAWSDSGPQHF. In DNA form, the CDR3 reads TGTGCCTGGAGTGATTCGGGGCCCCAGCATTTT.

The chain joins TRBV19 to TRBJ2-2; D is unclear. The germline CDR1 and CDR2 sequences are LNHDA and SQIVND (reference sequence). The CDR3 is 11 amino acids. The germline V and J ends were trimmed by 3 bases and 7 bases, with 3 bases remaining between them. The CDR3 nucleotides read TGTGCCAGTAGTATCGTCGGGGAGCTGTTTTTT. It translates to CASSIVGELFF.

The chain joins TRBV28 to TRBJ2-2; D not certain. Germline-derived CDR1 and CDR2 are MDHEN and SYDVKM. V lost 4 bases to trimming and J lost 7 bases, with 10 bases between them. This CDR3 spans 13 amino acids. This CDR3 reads CASSSRWGGELFF. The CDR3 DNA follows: TGTGCCAGCAGTTCGCGATGGGGCGGGGAGCTGTTTTTT.

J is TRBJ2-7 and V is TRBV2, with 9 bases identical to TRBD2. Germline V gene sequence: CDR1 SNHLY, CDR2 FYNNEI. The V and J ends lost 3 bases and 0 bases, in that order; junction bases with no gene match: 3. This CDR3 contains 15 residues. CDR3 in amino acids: CASSETSGISYEQYF. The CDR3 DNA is TGTGCCAGCAGTGAGACTAGCGGAATCTCCTACGAGCAGTACTTC.

The CDR3 loop is CASSLERAKNIQYF. CDR3 nucleotides: TGTGCCAGCAGCTTAGAGCGGGCCAAAAACATTCAGTACTTC. This sequence joins TRBV7-2 and TRBJ2-4; TRBD2 is a possible D gene (5 bases). Trimming pared 1 base from V and 1 base from J, leaving 5 bases between. The CDR3 is 14 residues long. Germline V gives CDR1 SGHTA, CDR2 FQGNSA.

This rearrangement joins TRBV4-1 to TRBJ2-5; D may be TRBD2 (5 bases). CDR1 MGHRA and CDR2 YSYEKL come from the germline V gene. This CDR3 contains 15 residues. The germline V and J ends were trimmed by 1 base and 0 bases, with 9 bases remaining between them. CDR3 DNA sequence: TGCGCCAGCAGCCAAGGGCCGGGGAACCAAGAGACCCAGTACTTC. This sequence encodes CASSQGPGNQETQYF.

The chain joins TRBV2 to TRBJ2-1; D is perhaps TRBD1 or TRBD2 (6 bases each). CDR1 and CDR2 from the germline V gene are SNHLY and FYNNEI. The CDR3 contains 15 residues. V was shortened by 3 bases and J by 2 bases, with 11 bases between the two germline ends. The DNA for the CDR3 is TGTGCCAGCAGTGAGAGGGGGGATCCCTACAATGAGCAGTTCTTC. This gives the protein CASSERGDPYNEQFF.

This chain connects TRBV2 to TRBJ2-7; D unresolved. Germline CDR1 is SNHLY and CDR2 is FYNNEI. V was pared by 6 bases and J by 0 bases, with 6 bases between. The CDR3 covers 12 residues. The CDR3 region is CASRGPSYEQYF. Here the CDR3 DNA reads TGTGCCAGCAGAGGGCCCTCCTACGAGCAGTACTTC.

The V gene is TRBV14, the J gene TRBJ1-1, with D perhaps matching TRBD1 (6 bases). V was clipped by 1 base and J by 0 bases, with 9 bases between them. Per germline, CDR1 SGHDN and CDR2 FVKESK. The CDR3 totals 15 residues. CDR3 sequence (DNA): TGTGCCAGCAGCCAAGCGCGGGACATGAACACTGAAGCTTTCTTT. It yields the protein CASSQARDMNTEAFF.

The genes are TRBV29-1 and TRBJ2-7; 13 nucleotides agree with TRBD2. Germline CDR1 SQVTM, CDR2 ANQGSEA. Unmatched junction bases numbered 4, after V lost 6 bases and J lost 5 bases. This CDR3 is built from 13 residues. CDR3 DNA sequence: TGCAGCGTGACAGGACTAGCGGGAGACGAGCAGTACTTC. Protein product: CSVTGLAGDEQYF.

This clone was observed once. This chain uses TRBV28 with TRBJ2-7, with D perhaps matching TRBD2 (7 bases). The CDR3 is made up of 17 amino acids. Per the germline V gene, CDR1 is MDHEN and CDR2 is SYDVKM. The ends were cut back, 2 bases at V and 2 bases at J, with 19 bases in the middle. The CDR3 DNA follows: TGTGCCAGCAGTTTAATAGGGGGGGCAGGTCGCGCCTACGAGCAGTACTTC. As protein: CASSLIGGAGRAYEQYF. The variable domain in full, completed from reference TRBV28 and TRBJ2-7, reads DVKVTQSSRYLVKRTGEKVFLECVQDMDHENMFWYRQDPGLGLRLIYFSYDVKMKEKGDIPEGYSVSREKKERFSLILESASTNQTSMYLCASSLIGGAGRAYEQYFGPGTRLTVT.

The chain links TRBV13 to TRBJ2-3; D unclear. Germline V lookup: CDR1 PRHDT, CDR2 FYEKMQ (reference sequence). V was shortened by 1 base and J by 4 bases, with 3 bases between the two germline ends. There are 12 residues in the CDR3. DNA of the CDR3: TGTGCCAGCAGCTTAGACCCAGATACGCAGTATTTT. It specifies CASSLDPDTQYF.